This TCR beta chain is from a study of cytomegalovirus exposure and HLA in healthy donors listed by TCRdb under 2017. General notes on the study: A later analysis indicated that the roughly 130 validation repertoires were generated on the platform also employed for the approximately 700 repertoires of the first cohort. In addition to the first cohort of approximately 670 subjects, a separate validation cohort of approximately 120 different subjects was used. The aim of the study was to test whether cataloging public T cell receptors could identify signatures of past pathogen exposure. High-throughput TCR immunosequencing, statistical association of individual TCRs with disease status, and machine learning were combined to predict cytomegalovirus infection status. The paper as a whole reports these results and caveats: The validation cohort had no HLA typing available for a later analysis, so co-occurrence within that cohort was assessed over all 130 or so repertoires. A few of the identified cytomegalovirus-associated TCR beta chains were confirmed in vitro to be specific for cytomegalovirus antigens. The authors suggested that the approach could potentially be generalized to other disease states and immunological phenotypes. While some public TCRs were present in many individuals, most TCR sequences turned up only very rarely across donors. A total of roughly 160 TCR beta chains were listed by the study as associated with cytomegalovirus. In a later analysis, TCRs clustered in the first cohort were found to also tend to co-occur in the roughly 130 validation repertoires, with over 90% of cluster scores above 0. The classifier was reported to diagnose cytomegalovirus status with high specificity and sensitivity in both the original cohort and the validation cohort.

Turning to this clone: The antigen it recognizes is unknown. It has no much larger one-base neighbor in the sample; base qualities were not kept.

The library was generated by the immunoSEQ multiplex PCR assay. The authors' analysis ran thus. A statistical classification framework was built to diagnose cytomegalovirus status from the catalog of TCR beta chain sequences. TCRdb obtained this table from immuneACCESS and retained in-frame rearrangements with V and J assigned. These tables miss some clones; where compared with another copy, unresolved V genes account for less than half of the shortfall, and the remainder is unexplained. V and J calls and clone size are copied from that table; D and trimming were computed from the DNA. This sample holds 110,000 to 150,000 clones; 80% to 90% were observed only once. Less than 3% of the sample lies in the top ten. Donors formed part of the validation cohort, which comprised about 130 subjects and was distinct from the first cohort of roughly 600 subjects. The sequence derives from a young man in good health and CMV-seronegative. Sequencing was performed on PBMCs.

The nucleotide sequence reads TGTGCCAGCAGTGGGACACAGGTGATCAATGAAAAACTGTTTTTT. It encodes CASSGTQVINEKLFF. Rearrangement joined TRBV4-2 to TRBJ1-4; TRBD1 is a possible D gene, resting on 6 matching bases. CDR1 and CDR2 (LGHNA, YNFKEQ) derive from the germline V gene. From the cysteine through the phenylalanine, the CDR3 covers 15 amino acids. Left in the record is the CDR3 DNA by itself, 45 bases read in frame from the first base. At the junction V is shortened by 6 bases and J by 5 bases, with 16 bases in between.